Ten or more counts support the clone carrying this T cell receptor beta chain. What it binds is unknown. This entry is derived from a study of T cell repertoires in cytomegalovirus infection. Across the study: Public signatures in TCR beta pointed to CMV infection and matching HLA type. The study, taken as a whole, reports: The cumulative frequency of public TCR beta families identified carriers of CMV plus the relevant HLA. The ex vivo response showed dominance by HLA-C-restricted CMV-specific TCR beta clonotypes.

The CDR3 sequence is 17 residues long. The V gene end was trimmed by 6 bases and the J gene end by 0 bases; junction bases not matched to a gene: 12. TCRdb reprocessed the reads with MiXCR, giving one entry per CDR3 protein. Of nearly 450,000 distinct CDR3 sequences in the sample, roughly 30% were seen once. V gene TRBV12-3 or TRBV12-4 combines with J gene TRBJ1-1; TRBD1 aligns across 8 bases. This clonotype was obtained from a human donor in good health (CMV status not recorded). Some clones in this sample may be carry-over from other donors' samples. Input material: PBMCs. The CDR3 nucleotides read TGTGCCAGCAGCCGACCGACAGGGGCCGGATTGAACACTGAAGCTTTCTTT. Its translation: CASSRPTGAGLNTEAFF.